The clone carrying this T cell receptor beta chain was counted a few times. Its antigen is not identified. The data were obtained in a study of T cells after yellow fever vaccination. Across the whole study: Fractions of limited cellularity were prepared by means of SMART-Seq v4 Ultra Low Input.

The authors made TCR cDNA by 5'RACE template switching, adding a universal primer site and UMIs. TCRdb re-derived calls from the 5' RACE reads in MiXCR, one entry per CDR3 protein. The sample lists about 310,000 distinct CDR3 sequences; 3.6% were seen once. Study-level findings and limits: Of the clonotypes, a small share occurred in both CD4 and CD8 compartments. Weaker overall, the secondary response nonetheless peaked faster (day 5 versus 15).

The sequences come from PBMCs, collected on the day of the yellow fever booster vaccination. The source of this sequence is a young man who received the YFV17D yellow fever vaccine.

CDR3 in DNA: TGTGCCAGCAGCTTAGTCGGGGGTTCCTATGGCTACACCTTC. It yields the protein CASSLVGGSYGYTF. The chain has TRBV7-8 and TRBJ1-2; TRBD1 is a possible D gene (5 bases). This CDR3 has 14 residues. The germline CDR1 and CDR2 sequences are SGHVS and FQNEAQ. V dropped 1 base and J dropped 4 bases, with 10 bases sitting between them.